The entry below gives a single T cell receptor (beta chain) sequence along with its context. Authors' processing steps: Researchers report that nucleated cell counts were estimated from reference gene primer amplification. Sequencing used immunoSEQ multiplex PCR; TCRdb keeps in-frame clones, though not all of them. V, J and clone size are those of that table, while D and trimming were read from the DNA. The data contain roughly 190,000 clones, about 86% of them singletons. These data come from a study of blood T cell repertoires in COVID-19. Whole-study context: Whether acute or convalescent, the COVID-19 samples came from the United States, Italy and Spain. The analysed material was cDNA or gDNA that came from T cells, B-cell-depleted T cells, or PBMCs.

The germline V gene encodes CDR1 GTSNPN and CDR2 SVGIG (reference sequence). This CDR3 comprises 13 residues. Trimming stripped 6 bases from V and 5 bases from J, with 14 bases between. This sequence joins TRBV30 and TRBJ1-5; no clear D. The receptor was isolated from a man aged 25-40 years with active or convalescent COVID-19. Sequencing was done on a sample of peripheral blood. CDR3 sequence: CACGGNSYQPQHF. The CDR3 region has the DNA TGTGCCTGCGGAGGGAACTCTTATCAGCCCCAGCATTTT.